This T cell receptor beta chain was captured by sequencing in a study of early T cells in non-severe SARS-CoV-2 infection. Study background: Sequencing used unsorted whole-blood bulk RNA, so chains lack pairing.

Study-level findings and limits: Comparison of clonotypes with VDJdb favored anti-spike CD8 responses while missing private and CD4 specificities.

V was clipped by 4 bases and J by 7 bases; unmatched bases: 7. CDR1 and CDR2 from the germline V gene are KGHSH and LQKENI. This CDR3 is 15 amino acids long. A word on this clonotype: Its antigen remains unidentified.

Unique molecular identifiers were added to individual cDNA molecules. TCRdb redid the calling of the 5' RACE reads with MiXCR, one entry per CDR3 protein. The data hold tens of thousands of distinct CDR3 sequences, with less than 10% observed a single time. Sequencing was performed on whole blood, taken at baseline. The TCR was taken from an adult who was a healthcare worker with PCR-confirmed SARS-CoV-2 infection or an uninfected control (not recorded which). The J gene is TRBJ1-5, the V gene TRBV18, with 10 bases aligning to TRBD1. CDR3 sequence (DNA): TGTGCCAGCTCACGGGACAGGGGAGGACGCCAGCCCCAGCATTTT. It is translated as CASSRDRGGRQPQHF.